These T cell receptor beta chains were read from a single sample in a study of human T cells and chemical hapten exposure. In TCRdb, the RACE reads were re-called with MiXCR into one record per CDR3 protein. The sample shows 180,000 or so distinct CDR3 sequences, more than 12% of them seen only once. The source was whole blood, collected in connection with sensitization to the hapten diphenylcyclopropenone (DPC). All receptors come from a woman aged 30 to 39 with alopecia areata. Some clones in this sample may be carry-over from other donors' samples. Each CDR3 is given with its conserved first and last residue. A D gene is named only where the DNA matches it firmly. Size tells how often a clone was seen (once, few, many) or the class of an expanded clone, and some rows leave it out.

v_call,d_call,clone_size,j_call,cdr3_aa,cdr3_nt
TRBV9,TRBD1,many,TRBJ1-1,CASSVRDRANEAFF,TGTGCCAGCAGCGTTAGGGACAGGGCTAATGAAGCTTTCTTT
TRBV25-1,TRBD1,few,TRBJ1-5,CASSETGGDQPQHF,TGTGCCAGCAGTGAAACAGGGGGCGATCAGCCCCAGCATTTT
TRBV30,-,few,TRBJ1-3,CAWSAKTGSGNTIYF,TGTGCCTGGAGTGCGAAGACAGGTTCTGGAAACACCATATATTTT
TRBV5-1,TRBD1,few,TRBJ2-5,CASRDSPKETQYF,TGCGCCAGCCGGGACAGTCCTAAAGAGACCCAGTACTTC
TRBV10-3,-,-,TRBJ2-7,CAIRDEGSYEQYF,TGTGCCATCAGGGACGAGGGCTCCTACGAGCAGTACTTC
TRBV7-9,-,-,TRBJ2-1,CASSLRADEQFF,TGTGCCAGCAGTCTACGCGCTGATGAGCAGTTCTTC
TRBV6-6,-,many,TRBJ2-1,CASSPLGLSYNEQFF,TGTGCCAGCAGTCCACTAGGGCTCTCCTACAATGAGCAGTTCTTC
TRBV6-2/TRBV6-3,-,few,TRBJ2-4,CASIGTAKNIQYF,TGTGCCAGTATCGGGACAGCCAAAAACATTCAGTACTTC
TRBV28,TRBD1,-,TRBJ2-7,CASTRTGLGYDQYF,TGTGCCAGCACTAGGACAGGGCTCGGATACGACCAGTACTTC
TRBV20-1,-,few,TRBJ2-1,CSASGTMGPSYNEQFF,TGCAGTGCTAGTGGAACCATGGGTCCTTCCTACAATGAGCAGTTCTTC
TRBV29-1,-,many,TRBJ1-1,CSVARRGTTEAFF,TGCAGCGTCGCCCGGAGGGGGACCACTGAAGCTTTCTTT
TRBV6-2/TRBV6-3,TRBD1,-,TRBJ1-2,CASNPDRGYGYTF,TGTGCCAGCAATCCGGACAGGGGCTATGGCTACACCTTC
TRBV30,TRBD2,few,TRBJ2-1,CAWSVSSGRRSYNEQFF,TGTGCCTGGAGTGTATCTAGCGGGAGGCGCTCCTACAATGAGCAGTTCTTC
TRBV20-1,-,many,TRBJ1-2,CSARGVRGNYGYTF,TGCAGTGCTAGAGGGGTCAGGGGTAACTATGGCTACACCTTC
TRBV7-9,TRBD2,many,TRBJ2-7,CASSLASGGPYEQYF,TGTGCCAGCAGCTTAGCTAGCGGGGGGCCCTACGAGCAGTACTTC
TRBV4-3,TRBD1,-,TRBJ2-7,CASSQDRGLLYEQYF,TGCGCCAGCAGCCAAGATAGGGGGCTTCTTTACGAGCAGTACTTC
TRBV6-5,-,few,TRBJ2-1,CASRLGLYNEQFF,TGTGCCAGCAGACTGGGGTTATACAATGAGCAGTTCTTC
TRBV12-3/TRBV12-4,-,many,TRBJ2-5,CASSFGGETQYF,TGTGCCAGCAGTTTCGGGGGAGAGACCCAGTACTTC
TRBV27,-,medium-sized,TRBJ2-7,CASSLSWGHLSEQYF,TGTGCCAGCAGTTTATCGTGGGGACACCTCTCCGAGCAGTACTTC
TRBV5-6,TRBD2,-,TRBJ2-7,CASSLDASRGISYEQYF,TGTGCCAGCAGCTTGGATGCCTCGCGGGGGATTTCCTACGAGCAGTACTTC
TRBV14,TRBD1,-,TRBJ2-2,CASSPWRQGGDTGELFF,TGTGCCAGCAGCCCATGGAGACAGGGTGGGGACACCGGGGAGCTGTTTTTT
TRBV6-1,-,few,TRBJ2-3,CASSDGITDTQYF,TGTGCCAGCAGTGATGGGATCACAGATACGCAGTATTTT
TRBV2,TRBD1,-,TRBJ2-5,CASRRDSEETQYF,TGTGCCAGCAGGAGGGACAGCGAAGAGACCCAGTACTTC
TRBV7-9,TRBD1,few,TRBJ2-2,CASRGQGHTGELFF,TGTGCCAGCAGGGGACAGGGCCACACCGGGGAGCTGTTTTTT
TRBV20-1,-,few,TRBJ2-1,CSALNSLSNYNEQFF,TGCAGTGCTTTAAACAGTCTCTCCAACTACAATGAGCAGTTCTTC
TRBV5-1,-,-,TRBJ2-1,CASSLWDRSDEQFF,TGCGCCAGCAGCTTGTGGGACCGGTCCGATGAGCAGTTCTTC
TRBV7-7,TRBD1,few,TRBJ2-2,CASSHRQGGAGELFF,TGTGCTAGCAGCCATCGACAGGGGGGAGCCGGGGAGCTGTTTTTT
TRBV29-1,-,-,TRBJ2-1,CSVAATSNEQFF,TGCAGCGTAGCCGCAACTTCCAATGAGCAGTTCTTC